What follows is one T cell receptor (beta chain) and its context. As processed by the authors: Using reference gene primer amplification, nucleated cell counts were estimated. Sequencing used immunoSEQ multiplex PCR; TCRdb keeps in-frame clones, though not all of them. V and J calls and clone size are as listed in that table; D and trimming were resolved from the DNA. The table lists roughly 370,000 clones, roughly 89% of them singletons. Adults between roughly 18 and 89 years of age took part from under 30 US areas. Participants' own reports of clinical history determined their cohort assignment. This entry is derived from a study of blood T cell repertoires in COVID-19. Whole-study context: Sites in the United States, Italy and Spain provided acute and convalescent COVID-19 samples.

This CDR3 spans 12 amino acids. The V and J ends lost 4 bases and 7 bases respectively, with 11 bases between them. Germline V gene lookup returns CDR1 SGHRS and CDR2 YFSETQ. V is TRBV5-1 and J is TRBJ1-1; perhaps TRBD1 as D (5 bases). Sequencing was carried out using PBMCs or T cells enriched from blood (not recorded which). This clonotype was sampled from a woman aged 45-65 years who had recovered from COVID-19. CDR3 nucleotides: TGCGCCAGCAGCCCATGGGGGGATGAAGCTTTCTTT. It is translated as CASSPWGDEAFF. Combining the CDR3 with reference TRBV5-1 and TRBJ1-1 gives the whole variable domain KAGVTQTPRYLIKTRGQQVTLSCSPISGHRSVSWYQQTPGQGLQFLFEYFSETQRNKGNFPGRFSGRQFSNSRSEMNVSTLELGDSALYLCASSPWGDEAFFGQGTRLTVV.